This T cell receptor beta chain was recorded in a study of T cell responses to AZD1222 COVID-19 vaccine. Study-level points and caveats: CD4 TCRs covered the whole spike, strongest at regions 160-218 and 743-854. Elevations in Spike-specific TCR breadth and depth followed administration of two AZD1222 doses.

This clone has a handful of counts. What it binds is unknown. The assay was immunoSEQ multiplex PCR, and TCRdb's table has in-frame clones only and misses some. Altogether 140,000 to 150,000 clones are present, under 95% being singletons, with the ten largest covering 9.1%. V was cut by 0 bases and J by 6 bases, with 12 bases left in between. The germline gives CDR1 SGHDT, CDR2 YYEEEE. This CDR3 is 15 amino acids long. The receptor was isolated from an adult in good health. The genes are TRBV5-6 and TRBJ2-2; D is undetermined. Sequencing was performed on peripheral blood, taken on day 0 of AZD1222 vaccination. The CDR3: CASSLGSAVAGELFF. In DNA form, the CDR3 reads TGTGCCAGCAGCTTGGGGTCGGCCGTTGCCGGGGAGCTGTTTTTT.